These 3 T cell receptor beta chains share one sample of origin, sequenced in a study of cytomegalovirus exposure and HLA in healthy donors. PCR used 60 Vbeta primers and 13 Jbeta primers. Libraries were prepared by immunoSEQ multiplex PCR; TCRdb keeps only in-frame clonotypes and omits some of them. Of 55,000 to 80,000 clones listed, more than 70% are singletons. Sequencing input: PBMCs. The receptors derive from a woman aged 25 to 39 in good health and CMV-seronegative.

This rearrangement joins TRBV5-6 to TRBJ2-7; tentative D call: TRBD2 (5 bases). Germline CDR1 SGHDT, CDR2 YYEEEE. Trimming pared 0 bases from V and 2 bases from J, leaving 15 bases between. This CDR3 contains 16 residues. The CDR3 loop reads CASSLAGMVETYEQYV. The CDR3 nucleotides are TGTGCCAGCAGCTTGGCGGGGATGGTGGAGACCTACGAGCAGTACGTC.

The chain recombines TRBV6-1 with TRBJ2-2; the D gene is possibly TRBD2 (5 bases). The ends were cut back, 2 bases at V and 4 bases at J, with 11 bases in the middle. The germline V gene encodes CDR1 MNHNS and CDR2 SASEGT. The CDR3 runs 15 residues. In DNA, the CDR3 is TGTGCCAGCAGTGAAATGGCGGACTTCACCGGGGAGCTGTTTTTT. Residues: CASSEMADFTGELFF.

The J gene is TRBJ1-2, the V gene TRBV5-1; possibly TRBD1 for D (5 bases). Germline values: CDR1 SGHRS, CDR2 YFSETQ. The V and J ends lost 1 base and 5 bases respectively, with 12 bases between them. This CDR3 has 14 amino acids. This chain's CDR3 is CASSLMGEEYGYTF. DNA for the CDR3: TGCGCCAGCAGCTTGATGGGGGAGGAATATGGCTACACCTTC.